What follows describes a single TCR beta chain. Looked up from germline, CDR1 is SNHLY and CDR2 is FYNNEI. Trimming took 1 base from V and 4 from J, leaving 8 bases between them. The CDR3 runs to 14 residues. The data originate from a study of blood T cell repertoires in COVID-19. Study as a whole: Material from acute and convalescent COVID-19 was sourced from the United States, Italy and Spain. Nucleic acid was either cDNA or gDNA, and it came from T cells, B-cell-depleted T cells, or PBMCs.

In the authors' workflow: Quantification of nucleated cells was approximated via reference gene primer amplification. Repertoires were generated with immunoSEQ multiplex PCR, while TCRdb's copy carries only in-frame clones and drops some. The DNA was the basis for D and trimming; V, J and clone size are from that table. This table has some 180,000 clones, more than 80% appearing once. Seattle-derived patients entered the study during active infection and were followed longitudinally. This receptor was taken from an elderly woman with COVID-19, enrolled during active disease. The chain combines TRBV2 with TRBJ1-5; D remains ambiguous. What was sequenced was peripheral blood. The CDR3 coding sequence is TGTGCCAGCAGTGAAGTCAGGCAAAATCAGCCCCAGCATTTT. It translates to CASSEVRQNQPQHF.